This is a list of T cell receptor beta chains from one sample in a study of OX40 agonist ivuxolimab in advanced cancers. This table comes from immunoSEQ multiplex PCR, and its TCRdb copy is limited to in-frame clones, with some not included. The repertoire consists of 58,000 or so clones, with approximately 89% occurring once and the leading ten covering 9.5% to 15%. This specimen was CD4+ or CD8+ T cells sorted from blood, taken in a trial of the OX40 agonist ivuxolimab. The origin of the receptors is an adult with an advanced solid tumor such as melanoma, head and neck, liver or kidney cancer. Each CDR3 is given with its conserved first and last residue. D genes are given only for firm matches. The size of a clone is reported for some rows only, either as once, few or many, or as a class for expanded clones.

CDR3 protein,CDR3 DNA,J gene,V gene,D gene,clone size
CASSVDRNEQFF,TGTGCCAGCAGCGTAGATCGCAATGAGCAGTTCTTC,TRBJ2-1,TRBV9,-,once
CAISESLGSNQPQHF,TGTGCCATCAGTGAGTCGTTGGGTTCCAATCAGCCCCAGCATTTT,TRBJ1-5,TRBV10-3,-,-
CASSDELAGLYEQYF,TGCGCCAGCAGCGATGAACTAGCGGGCCTATACGAGCAGTACTTC,TRBJ2-7,TRBV5-1,TRBD2,-
CASSPGFLMGTEAFF,TGTGCCAGCAGCCCAGGTTTTTTGATGGGGACTGAAGCTTTCTTT,TRBJ1-1,TRBV6-5,-,-
CASSLSRDRGINQPQHF,TGTGCCAGTAGTTTAAGCCGGGACAGGGGGATCAATCAGCCCCAGCATTTT,TRBJ1-5,TRBV19,TRBD1,-
CASSPGGAGPTYEKLFF,TGTGCCAGCAGCCCCGGTGGGGCGGGACCTACTTATGAAAAACTGTTTTTT,TRBJ1-4,TRBV5-6,-,-
CASSEGVAGGGTDTQYF,TGTGCCAGCAGTGAAGGGGTAGCGGGGGGGGGCACAGATACGCAGTATTTT,TRBJ2-3,TRBV6-1,TRBD2,few
CASSENRGNTEAFF,TGTGCCAGCAGTGAAAACAGGGGGAACACTGAAGCTTTCTTT,TRBJ1-1,TRBV6-1,TRBD1,-
CASSGWDSYNEQFF,TGTGCCAGCAGCGGGTGGGACAGTTACAATGAGCAGTTCTTC,TRBJ2-1,TRBV7-9,TRBD1,-
CASSLGITSNQPQHF,TGTGCCAGTAGTCTCGGGATAACAAGCAATCAGCCCCAGCATTTT,TRBJ1-5,TRBV19,-,-
CASSPDRANEQFF,TGCGCCAGCAGCCCGGACAGGGCAAATGAGCAGTTCTTC,TRBJ2-1,TRBV5-1,TRBD1,-
CATSRAWGGSYEQYF,TGTGCCACCAGCAGAGCCTGGGGGGGGAGCTACGAGCAGTACTTC,TRBJ2-7,TRBV15,TRBD2,-
CASSPWRSYGYTF,TGTGCCAGCAGCCCCTGGAGGTCATATGGCTACACCTTC,TRBJ1-2,TRBV14,-,-
CASSGGGFQNSPLHF,TGTGCCAGCAGCGGGGGGGGTTTTCAAAATTCACCCCTCCACTTT,TRBJ1-6,TRBV9,-,once
CASSLRSGMRQSPDTQYF,TGTGCCAGCAGCTTACGTAGCGGGATGCGTCAGAGTCCAGATACGCAGTATTTT,TRBJ2-3,TRBV7-6,TRBD2,-
CASSDYRRVGSGYTF,TGTGCCAGCAGTGACTACAGGCGGGTAGGGAGTGGCTACACCTTC,TRBJ1-2,TRBV2,-,-
CASSQVGTSYEQYF,TGTGCCAGCAGCCAAGTCGGGACCTCCTACGAGCAGTACTTC,TRBJ2-7,TRBV28,-,-
CSGDRGQGDTQYF,TGCAGCGGCGACAGGGGGCAGGGAGATACGCAGTATTTT,TRBJ2-3,TRBV29-1,TRBD1,-
CASSIPTGTDTQYF,TGTGCCAGCAGTATTCCCACAGGCACAGATACGCAGTATTTT,TRBJ2-3,TRBV28,-,once
CASTGQGFTDTQYF,TGTGCCAGCACCGGACAGGGGTTCACAGATACGCAGTATTTT,TRBJ2-3,TRBV7-9,TRBD1,-
CASRGLGLADFF,TGTGCCAGCAGGGGTTTGGGACTAGCGGACTTCTTC,TRBJ2-1,TRBV27,TRBD2,-
CASSGRLRTEQYF,TGTGCCAGCAGCGGACGCTTACGGACAGAGCAGTACTTC,TRBJ2-7,TRBV7-9,-,-
CASNSRGYSYEQYF,TGTGCCAGTAATTCGAGGGGCTACTCCTACGAGCAGTACTTC,TRBJ2-7,TRBV19,-,-